This TCR beta chain was obtained from a study of blood T cell repertoires in COVID-19. Study-level background: Samples came from the United States, Italy and Spain, spanning acute and convalescent COVID-19. T cells, B-cell-depleted T cells, or PBMCs provided the cDNA or gDNA that served as material.

Authors' analysis steps: The assay estimated nucleated cells by amplifying reference gene primers. Profiling relied on immunoSEQ multiplex PCR, and the TCRdb table lists in-frame clones only, not all of them. That table is the source of V, J and clone size, and D and trimming were worked out from the DNA. This table has about 72,000 clones, about 80% appearing once. The receptor's source is a man between 60 and 75 years old with acute or convalescent COVID-19. The sample comprised peripheral blood.

CDR3 bases: TGTGCCAGCAGCTTAGGTTCCGGGACAGGAGGCACAGATACGCAGTATTTT. Protein product: CASSLGSGTGGTDTQYF. The chain combines TRBV7-9 with TRBJ2-3; TRBD1 matches 8 bases. Germline V gene data show CDR1 as SEHNR and CDR2 as FQNEAQ (reference sequence). The CDR3 loop spans 17 amino acids. Losses at the gene ends were 1 base for V and 1 base for J; bases not matched to a gene: 7. Together with reference TRBV7-9 and TRBJ2-3, the CDR3 gives the full variable domain: DTGVSQNPRHKITKRGQNVTFRCDPISEHNRLYWYRQTLGQGPEFLTYFQNEAQLEKSRLLSDRFSAERPKGSFSTLEIQRTEQGDSAMYLCASSLGSGTGGTDTQYFGPGTRLTVL.